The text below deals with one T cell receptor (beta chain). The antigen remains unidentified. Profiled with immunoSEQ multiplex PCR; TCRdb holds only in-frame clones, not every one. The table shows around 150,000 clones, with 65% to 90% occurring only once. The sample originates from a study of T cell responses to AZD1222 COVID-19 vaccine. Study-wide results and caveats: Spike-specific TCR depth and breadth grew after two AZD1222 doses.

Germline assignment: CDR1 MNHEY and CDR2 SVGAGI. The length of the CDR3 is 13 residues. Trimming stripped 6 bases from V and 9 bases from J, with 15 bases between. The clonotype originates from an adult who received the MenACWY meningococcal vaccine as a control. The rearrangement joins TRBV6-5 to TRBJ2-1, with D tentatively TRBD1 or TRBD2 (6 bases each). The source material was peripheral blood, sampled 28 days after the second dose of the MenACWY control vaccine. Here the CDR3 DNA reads TGTGCCAGCAGAAGGGGGGCCCCCCTTGAGCAGTTCTTC. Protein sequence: CASRRGAPLEQFF.